The 12 T cell receptor beta chains below all came from one sample that was sequenced in a study of blood T cell repertoires in COVID-19. The method was immunoSEQ multiplex PCR; TCRdb's version includes in-frame clones alone and lacks a portion of them. The sample yields about 63,000 clones, about 76% seen once. Sequencing was done on a sample of peripheral blood. All receptors derive from a woman of 80 years or more with acute or convalescent COVID-19.

The gene calls are TRBV9 and TRBJ2-3, with 9 bases identical to TRBD2. V gave up 7 bases and J gave up 0 bases; unmatched junction bases: 12. From germline, CDR1 is SGDLS and CDR2 YYNGEE. The CDR3 sequence is 17 residues long. The CDR3 here is CASGFPTSGPSTDTQYF. The CDR3 nucleotides are TGTGCCAGCGGATTCCCGACTAGCGGTCCTAGCACAGATACGCAGTATTTT.

This chain uses TRBV3-1 (or the pseudogene TRBV3-2) with TRBJ2-6; D remains ambiguous. CDR1 and CDR2 from the germline V gene are LGHDT and YNNKEL (reference sequence). Trimming took 1 base from V and 0 from J, leaving 4 bases between them. The length of the CDR3 is 15 residues. The CDR3, as DNA: TGTGCCAGCAGCCAAGGGGCCTCTGGGGCCAACGTCCTGACTTTC. Its translation: CASSQGASGANVLTF.

The chain uses TRBV11-2 and TRBJ2-2; D perhaps matches TRBD1 (5 bases). V gave up 4 bases and J gave up 4 bases, with 7 bases separating them. This CDR3 region has 13 residues. In germline, CDR1 is SGHAT, CDR2 FQNNGV. In DNA, the CDR3 is TGTGCCAGCAGCTGGGGCGCCACCGGGGAGCTGTTTTTT. Protein product: CASSWGATGELFF.

J is TRBJ2-6 and V is TRBV7-2; TRBD1 agrees at 7 bases. Trimming cost V 4 bases and J 0 bases; bases outside gene matches: 6. Germline loops: CDR1 SGHTA, CDR2 FQGNSA. CDR3 length: 17 residues. The CDR3 reads CASSSPGQRSGANVLTF. CDR3 coding DNA: TGTGCCAGCAGCTCCCCGGGACAGCGCTCTGGGGCCAACGTCCTGACTTTC. Complete variable domain (other parts from reference TRBV7-2 and TRBJ2-6): GAGVSQSPSNKVTEKGKDVELRCDPISGHTALYWYRQSLGQGLEFLIYFQGNSAPDKSGLPSDRFSAERTGGSVSTLTIQRTQQEDSAVYLCASSSPGQRSGANVLTFGAGSRLTVL.

This rearrangement joins TRBV20-1 to TRBJ1-2, with a possible D match to TRBD1 (6 bases). Germline V gene data show CDR1 as DFQATT and CDR2 as SNEGSKA (reference sequence). The CDR3 covers 10 residues. Deletions cut 3 bases from V and 14 bases from J, with 13 bases between. Written as DNA, the CDR3 is TGCAGTGCTAGGGAAGCGACAGGAACCTTC. It is translated as CSAREATGTF.

In its sample, this clone was seen a few times. J is TRBJ1-2 and V is TRBV4-2, with D perhaps matching TRBD1 (6 bases). This CDR3 is 14 amino acids long. Germline V lookup: CDR1 LGHNA, CDR2 YNFKEQ. The V gene lost 10 bases and the J gene lost 6 bases, with 21 bases spanning the gap. DNA for the CDR3: TGTGCCACCCAGGACAGTTCTAAGGGGGATGGCTACACCTTC. Translation: CATQDSSKGDGYTF.

This rearrangement joins TRBV7-8 to TRBJ2-5, with 7 nucleotides matching TRBD1. Germline-derived CDR1 and CDR2 are SGHVS and FQNEAQ. V dropped 5 bases and J dropped 2; count of bases not matched to a gene: 2. This CDR3 region has 13 residues. Here the CDR3 DNA reads TGTGCCAGCAGCGCGGACAGGCAAGAGACCCAGTACTTC. Translating gives CASSADRQETQYF.

V and J are TRBV3-1 (or the pseudogene TRBV3-2) and TRBJ1-1; 9 bases match TRBD1. The CDR3 loop spans 13 amino acids. Trimming removed 6 bases from V and 10 bases from J; junction bases left unmatched: 9. CDR1 is LGHDT and CDR2 is YNNKEL in the germline V gene (reference sequence). The CDR3 DNA is TGTGCCAGCAGGAGAAGACAGGGGGTGAGAGCTTTCTTT. The encoded protein is CASRRRQGVRAFF.

The V gene is TRBV20-1, the J gene TRBJ2-7; tentatively, D is TRBD2 (6 bases). This CDR3 spans 15 amino acids. V was shortened by 3 bases and J by 7 bases, with 22 bases between the two germline ends. Per the germline V gene, CDR1 is DFQATT and CDR2 is SNEGSKA (reference sequence). The CDR3 nucleotides read TGCAGTGCTAGTGAGTCCGGGACCCCCCGGGGGGAGCAGTACTTC. This gives the protein CSASESGTPRGEQYF.

This rearrangement joins TRBV6-6 to TRBJ2-1; no firm D call. Germline V gene data show CDR1 as MNHNY and CDR2 as SVGAGI (reference sequence). The CDR3 runs to 14 residues. Trimming removed 2 bases at V and 4 bases at J, with 9 bases between. The DNA for the CDR3 is TGTGCCAGCAGTTACGAACGGTCATACAATGAGCAGTTCTTC. It translates to CASSYERSYNEQFF.

This clone was recorded only once. The genes are TRBV18 and TRBJ2-1; D is perhaps TRBD2 (5 bases). The CDR3 runs to 14 residues. V was clipped by 2 bases and J by 7 bases, with 12 bases between them. CDR1 is KGHSH and CDR2 is LQKENI in the germline V gene. CDR3 loop: CASSPSASRNEQFF. As DNA, the CDR3 is TGTGCCAGCTCACCATCGGCTAGCAGGAATGAGCAGTTCTTC.

The chain is built from TRBV6-2 or TRBV6-3 and TRBJ1-2; no definite D call. V lost 6 bases to trimming and J lost 5 bases, with 13 bases between them. In germline, CDR1 is MNHEY, CDR2 SVGEGT. CDR3 length equals 13 residues. The CDR3, as DNA: TGTGCCAGCAGCTCACCCCGCAGTTATGGCTACACCTTC. It yields the protein CASSSPRSYGYTF.